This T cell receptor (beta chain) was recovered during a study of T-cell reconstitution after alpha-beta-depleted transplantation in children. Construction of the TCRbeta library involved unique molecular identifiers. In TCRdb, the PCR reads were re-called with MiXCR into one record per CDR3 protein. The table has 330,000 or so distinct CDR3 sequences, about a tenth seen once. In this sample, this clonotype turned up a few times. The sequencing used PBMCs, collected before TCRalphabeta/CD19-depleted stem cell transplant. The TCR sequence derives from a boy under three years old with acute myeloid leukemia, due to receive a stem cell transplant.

The CDR3 loop reads CASSQDRFRLGYGGDTQYF. For the CDR3, the DNA is TGCGCCAGCAGCCAAGATAGGTTTAGGTTGGGCTATGGAGGGGATACGCAGTATTTT. The chain uses TRBV4-3 and TRBJ2-3, with a weak D call TRBD2 (6 bases). V lost 0 bases, J lost 6 bases, and 25 bases lay in between. Germline V gives CDR1 LGHNA, CDR2 YSLEER. CDR3 length: 19 residues.